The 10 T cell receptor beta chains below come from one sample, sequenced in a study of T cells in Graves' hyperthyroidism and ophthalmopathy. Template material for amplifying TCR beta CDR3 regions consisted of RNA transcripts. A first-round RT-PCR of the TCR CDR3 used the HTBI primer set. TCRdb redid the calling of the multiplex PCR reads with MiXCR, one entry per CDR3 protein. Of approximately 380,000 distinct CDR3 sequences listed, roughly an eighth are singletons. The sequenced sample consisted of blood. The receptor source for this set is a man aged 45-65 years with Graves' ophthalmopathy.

The chain's CDR3 is CASSEVYGNEQFF. In DNA, the CDR3 is TGTGCCAGCAGTGAAGTGTACGGCAATGAGCAGTTCTTC. The rearrangement joins TRBV25-1 to TRBJ2-1, with D hard to call. This CDR3 contains 13 residues. The V end was cut by 2 bases, the J end by 6 bases, with 8 bases between. The germline V gene encodes CDR1 MGHDK and CDR2 SYGVNS.

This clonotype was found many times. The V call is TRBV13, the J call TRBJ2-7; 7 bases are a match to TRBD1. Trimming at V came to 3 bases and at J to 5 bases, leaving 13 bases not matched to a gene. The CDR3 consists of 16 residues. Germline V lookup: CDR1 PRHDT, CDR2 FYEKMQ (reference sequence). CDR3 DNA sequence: TGTGCCAGCAGCTTCGATAACTGGGCAGGGGGAAACGAGCAGTACTTC. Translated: CASSFDNWAGGNEQYF.

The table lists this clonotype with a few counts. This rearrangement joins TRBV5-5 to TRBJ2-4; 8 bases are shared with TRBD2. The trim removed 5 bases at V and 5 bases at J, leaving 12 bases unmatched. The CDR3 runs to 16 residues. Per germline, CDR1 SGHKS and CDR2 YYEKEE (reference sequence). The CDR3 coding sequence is TGTGCCAGCAGTCCCCACGGACTAGCTGGTCAAAACATTCAGTACTTC. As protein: CASSPHGLAGQNIQYF. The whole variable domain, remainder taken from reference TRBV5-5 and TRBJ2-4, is DAGVTQSPTHLIKTRGQQVTLRCSPISGHKSVSWYQQVLGQGPQFIFQYYEKEERGRGNFPDRFSARQFPNYSSELNVNALLLGDSALYLCASSPHGLAGQNIQYFGAGTRLSVL.

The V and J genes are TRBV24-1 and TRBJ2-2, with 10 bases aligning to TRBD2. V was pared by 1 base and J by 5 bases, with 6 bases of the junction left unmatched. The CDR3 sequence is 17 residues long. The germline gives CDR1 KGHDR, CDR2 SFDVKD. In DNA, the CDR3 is TGTGCCACCAGTGATTTCGGTGCTAGCGGGAGTACCGGGGAGCTGTTTTTT. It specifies CATSDFGASGSTGELFF.

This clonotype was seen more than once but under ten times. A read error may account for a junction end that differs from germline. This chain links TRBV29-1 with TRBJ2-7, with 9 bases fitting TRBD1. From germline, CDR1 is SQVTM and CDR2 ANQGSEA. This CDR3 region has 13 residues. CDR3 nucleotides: TGCAGCGTCAGGACAGGGGTCTCCAACGAGCAGTACTTC. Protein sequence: CSVRTGVSNEQYF.

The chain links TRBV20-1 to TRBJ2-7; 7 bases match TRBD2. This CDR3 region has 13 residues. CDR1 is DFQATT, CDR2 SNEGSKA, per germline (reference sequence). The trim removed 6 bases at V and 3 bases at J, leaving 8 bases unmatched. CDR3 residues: CSAPDGGYYEQYF. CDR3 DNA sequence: TGCAGTGCCCCAGACGGGGGGTACTACGAGCAGTACTTC.

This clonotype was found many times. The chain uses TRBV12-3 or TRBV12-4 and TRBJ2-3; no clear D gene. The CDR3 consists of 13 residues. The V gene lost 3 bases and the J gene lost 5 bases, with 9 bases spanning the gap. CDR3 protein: CASSFLEVDTQYF. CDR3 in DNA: TGTGCCAGCAGTTTTCTTGAGGTAGATACGCAGTATTTT.

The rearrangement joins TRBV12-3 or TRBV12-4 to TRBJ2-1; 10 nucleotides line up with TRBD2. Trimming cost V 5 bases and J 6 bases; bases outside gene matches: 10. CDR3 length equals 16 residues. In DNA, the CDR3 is TGTGCCAGCAGTCCGAGAACTAGCGGGATCGGCAATGAGCAGTTCTTC. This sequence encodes CASSPRTSGIGNEQFF.

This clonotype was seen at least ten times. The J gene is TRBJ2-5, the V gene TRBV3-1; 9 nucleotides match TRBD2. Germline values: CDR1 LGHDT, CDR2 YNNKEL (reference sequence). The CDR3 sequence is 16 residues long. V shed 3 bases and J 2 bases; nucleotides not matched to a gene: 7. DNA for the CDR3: TGTGCCAGCAGCCAGGACCTTAGCGGGGGACAAGAGACCCAGTACTTC. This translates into CASSQDLSGGQETQYF.

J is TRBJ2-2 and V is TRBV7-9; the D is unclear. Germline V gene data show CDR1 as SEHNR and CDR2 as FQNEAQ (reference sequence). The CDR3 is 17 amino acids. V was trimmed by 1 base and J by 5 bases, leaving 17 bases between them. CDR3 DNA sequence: TGTGCCAGCAGCTTAGTAGGCGGATCGATCGGAACCGGGGAGCTGTTTTTT. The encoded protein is CASSLVGGSIGTGELFF.